One T cell receptor beta chain is described in this entry. Its cognate antigen is unknown. Trimming pared 8 bases from V and 0 bases from J, leaving 8 bases between. The CDR3 is 12 residues long. Looked up from germline, CDR1 is DFQATT and CDR2 is SNEGSKA (reference sequence). The data belong to a study of early T cells in non-severe SARS-CoV-2 infection. Study in general: The study sequenced bulk RNA from unsorted whole blood, with chains unpaired.

The study, taken as a whole, reports: CD4 and private specificities were missed by VDJdb matching, which favored anti-spike CD8 responses.

Each single cDNA molecule received a unique molecular identifier. TCRdb used MiXCR to reprocess the 5' RACE reads, holding one entry per CDR3 protein. Here the sample spans over 55,000 distinct CDR3 sequences, 10% being singletons. The sequence came from an adult who was a healthcare worker with PCR-confirmed SARS-CoV-2 infection or an uninfected control (not recorded which). V is TRBV20-1 and J is TRBJ2-1, with D unclear. Sequenced material: whole blood. CDR3 amino acids: CSSSASYNEQFF. In nucleotides, the CDR3 is TGCAGTTCGAGTGCCTCCTACAATGAGCAGTTCTTC.